Following are 29 T cell receptor beta chains from one sample sequenced in a study of low-dose radiotherapy and immunotherapy resistance in tumors. First-strand cDNA relied on TRAV- and TRBV-specific primers spanning alpha and beta chains. TCRs underwent 20 PCR cycles of amplification with a constant-region primer and V-primer adapter. TCRdb recomputed calls from the reads with MiXCR, one row per CDR3 protein. The data show approximately 84,000 distinct CDR3 sequences, around 17% seen once. Time point described: after trial treatment. Documented treatment: LDRT plus nivolumab, ipilimumab, low-dose cyclophosphamide and aspirin (RACIN trial). Material: PBMCs, obtained after low-dose radiotherapy plus immunotherapy. These receptors all stem from a male donor with prostate cancer.

The sample holds many counts of this clonotype. J is TRBJ2-3 and V is TRBV7-2; 10 bases line up with TRBD2. The germline gives CDR1 SGHTA, CDR2 FQGNSA. This CDR3 region has 15 residues. V lost 4 bases and J lost 4; bases outside the gene matches: 5. DNA of the CDR3: TGTGCCAGCAGCTCGAAAGCGGGAGGGCCAGATACGCAGTATTTT. Protein: CASSSKAGGPDTQYF.

The table lists this clonotype with many counts. The chain combines TRBV5-1 with TRBJ1-5; 9 nucleotides match TRBD1. The CDR3 covers 14 residues. Germline CDR1 reads SGHRS; CDR2 reads YFSETQ. With V trimmed by 2 bases and J by 11 bases, 8 bases remained unmatched. CDR3 sequence (DNA): TGCGCCAGCAGCTTAACAGGGGGCAGCGAGGCCCAGCATTTT. It encodes CASSLTGGSEAQHF.

Ten or more counts support this clonotype. This chain links TRBV7-9 with TRBJ2-1, with 13 bases that match TRBD2. The V gene end was trimmed by 4 bases and the J gene end by 4 bases; junction bases not matched to a gene: 16. The CDR3 runs to 20 residues. Germline CDR1 reads SEHNR; CDR2 reads FQNEAQ (reference sequence). DNA of the CDR3: TGTGCCAGCAGCTCCTCGCCGAGTACCGGGACTAGCGGGGTTTACAATGAGCAGTTCTTC. Its translation: CASSSSPSTGTSGVYNEQFF.

This clonotype was observed at least ten times. V is TRBV19 and J is TRBJ2-2, with a weak D call TRBD2 (5 bases). CDR3 length: 14 residues. Germline CDR1 and CDR2: LNHDA and SQIVND (reference sequence). Trimming removed 9 bases from V and 1 base from J, with 12 bases in between. The chain's CDR3 is CASSISGNTGELFF. CDR3 coding DNA: TGTGCCAGCAGCATCAGCGGGAACACCGGGGAGCTGTTTTTT.

The table lists this clonotype with many counts. The chain joins TRBV7-2 to TRBJ2-1; 9 positions match TRBD2. The germline V gene encodes CDR1 SGHTA and CDR2 FQGNSA. Germline trimming cut 6 bases from V and 8 bases from J; bases unmatched to any gene: 11. The CDR3 runs to 15 residues. CDR3 in amino acids: CASRSRGRAIDEQFF. The CDR3 nucleotides read TGTGCCAGCAGAAGTCGCGGGAGGGCCATAGATGAGCAGTTCTTC.

Many counts were recorded for this clonotype. The rearrangement joins TRBV7-2 to TRBJ1-5; D is uncertain. The V and J ends lost 1 base and 3 bases respectively, with 13 bases between them. This CDR3 contains 16 residues. Germline V CDR1 and CDR2: SGHTA, FQGNSA. CDR3 loop: CASSLGVAGLNQPQHF. The CDR3 nucleotides are TGTGCCAGCAGCTTAGGGGTCGCTGGGCTCAATCAGCCCCAGCATTTT.

This clonotype has a count of ten or more. V usage is TRBV3-1 and J usage is TRBJ2-1, with D tentatively TRBD2 (6 bases). Germline lookup yields CDR1 LGHDT and CDR2 YNNKEL (reference sequence). Deletions cut 1 base from V and 9 bases from J, with 10 bases between. The CDR3 spans 13 residues. The CDR3 here is CASSQGRAGEQFF. The CDR3 region has the DNA TGTGCCAGCAGCCAAGGCAGAGCGGGTGAGCAGTTCTTC.

A note on this clonotype: A far larger clone is off by one base, so a read error is likely. This rearrangement joins TRBV7-6 to TRBJ1-1; D is possibly TRBD1 (5 bases). Germline-derived CDR1 and CDR2 are SGHVS and FNYEAQ. The CDR3 spans 14 residues. CDR3 nucleotide sequence: TGTGCCAGCAGCTTTTCGCAGGGCACCACTGAAGCTTCCTTT. Translated, it gives CASSFSQGTTEASF.

Points on this clonotype: It is unclear where the CDR3 begins or ends on the DNA, so no DNA is shown, and the CDR3 is as TCRdb lists it. The rearrangement links TRBV11-2 to TRBJ2-2; TRBD2, the D gene given by the table, was not confirmed from the DNA. Germline-derived CDR1 and CDR2 are SGHAT and FQNNGV. The CDR3 comprises 16 residues, both ends counted. Here the CDR3 reads CASSRSGSRTGELFFF.

This sequence joins TRBV7-2 and TRBJ2-6, with TRBD2 matching 13 bases. Germline CDR1 reads SGHTA; CDR2 reads FQGNSA. The CDR3 runs to 20 residues. V lost 5 bases to trimming and J lost 4 bases; unmatched junction nucleotides: 14. The CDR3 loop is CASSPALGLAGAAGANVLTF. CDR3 coding DNA: TGTGCCAGCAGCCCGGCGCTAGGACTAGCGGGAGCTGCCGGGGCCAACGTCCTGACTTTC.

This clonotype occurred many times. The chain employs TRBV7-6 and TRBJ1-5, with a tentative D call TRBD1 (5 bases). Germline V lookup: CDR1 SGHVS, CDR2 FNYEAQ. The V gene lost 5 bases and the J gene lost 4 bases, with 9 bases spanning the gap. The CDR3 extends over 13 amino acids. The CDR3 bases are TGTGCCAGCAGCGAGGACACAAATCAGCCCCAGCATTTT. It translates to CASSEDTNQPQHF.

This clonotype has a single count. A far larger clone is only one base removed, so a read error is likely. The chain links TRBV5-4 to TRBJ2-5; 7 positions match TRBD2. Germline CDR1 is SGHNT and CDR2 is YYREEE (reference sequence). Trimming at V came to 5 bases and at J to 11 bases, leaving 15 bases not matched to a gene. The CDR3 runs 14 residues. The CDR3 loop reads CASRPTSSHSEQYF. Here the CDR3 DNA reads TGTGCCAGCAGACCGACTAGCTCCCACAGTGAGCAGTACTTC.

Ten or more counts support this clonotype. Here the CDR3 reads CSVNSNPSSYEQYF. As DNA, the CDR3 is TGCAGTGTTAATTCGAACCCAAGCTCCTACGAGCAGTACTTC. The V gene is TRBV20-1, the J gene TRBJ2-7, with no clear D. Germline values: CDR1 DFQATT, CDR2 SNEGSKA (reference sequence). Trimming removed 7 bases at V and 0 bases at J, with 16 bases between. There are 14 residues in the CDR3.

This clonotype has at least ten counts. V and J are TRBV20-1 and TRBJ2-1; 13 bases agree with TRBD2. Germline V gene data show CDR1 as DFQATT and CDR2 as SNEGSKA (reference sequence). CDR3 length equals 16 residues. V lost 1 base, J lost 10 bases, and 10 bases stayed unmatched. DNA of the CDR3: TGCAGTGCTAGAGCACTACTAGCGGGAGGGCCTGGGGAGCAGTTCTTC. This codes for CSARALLAGGPGEQFF.

This clonotype was seen repeatedly, ten times or more. The rearrangement links TRBV28 to TRBJ1-3, with D possibly being TRBD1 (6 bases). The germline V gene encodes CDR1 MDHEN and CDR2 SYDVKM. The length of the CDR3 is 16 residues. The V end was cut by 4 bases, the J end by 0 bases, with 13 bases between. CDR3: CASSSPGATSGNTIYF. The DNA of the CDR3 is TGTGCCAGCAGTTCACCGGGGGCTACCTCTGGAAACACCATATATTTT.

This clonotype has a count of ten or more. V gene TRBV12-3 or TRBV12-4 combines with J gene TRBJ2-7, with D unresolved. The CDR3 totals 11 residues. V lost 3 bases, J lost 6 bases, and 6 bases lay in between. This CDR3 reads CASSFWGEQYF. The CDR3 region has the DNA TGTGCCAGCAGTTTTTGGGGCGAGCAGTACTTC.

On this clonotype itself: A far larger clone differs by one base, so this is likely a read error. This chain uses TRBV5-4 with TRBJ2-1; D remains unclear. V was shortened by 4 bases and J by 7 bases, with 12 bases between the two germline ends. This CDR3 contains 13 residues. Germline CDR1 SGHNT, CDR2 YYREEE (reference sequence). CDR3 nucleotides: TGTGCCAGCAGCCGCCCCACGAGGAATGAGCAGTTCTTC. It specifies CASSRPTRNEQFF.

This clonotype was picked up many times. The rearrangement uses TRBV20-1 and TRBJ1-5; 12 positions agree with TRBD1. This CDR3 has 19 residues. Per the germline V gene, CDR1 is DFQATT and CDR2 is SNEGSKA (reference sequence). The V and J ends lost 0 bases and 2 bases, in that order; junction bases with no gene match: 11. CDR3 nucleotides: TGCAGTGCTAGAGATTTAAATAGTGGGGACAGGGGGCGCAATCAGCCCCAGCATTTT. As protein: CSARDLNSGDRGRNQPQHF.

Notes on this clonotype: This likely reflects a read error, since a far larger clone is one base away. This sequence joins TRBV6-2 or TRBV6-3 and TRBJ2-1, with 11 bases lining up with TRBD2. This CDR3 is 15 amino acids long. The junction had 16 bases not matched to a gene; V was cut back by 11 bases and J by 10 bases. Germline V gives CDR1 MNHEY, CDR2 SVGEGT. CDR3 in amino acids: CAGALAGGSSYEQFF. CDR3 nucleotide sequence: TGTGCCGGCGCCCTAGCGGGAGGCAGCTCCTACGAGCAGTTCTTC.

Remarks on this clonotype: It is unclear where the CDR3 begins or ends on the DNA, so no DNA is shown, and the CDR3 is as TCRdb lists it. The rearrangement links TRBV4-3 to TRBJ2-7; the listed D gene, TRBD1, was not tested against the DNA. The CDR3 contains 15 residues when both ends are counted. Germline V gene sequence: CDR1 LGHNA, CDR2 YSLEER. The CDR3 region is CASSQFAGGTYEQYF.

This clonotype has a count of ten or more. The chain employs TRBV3-1 and TRBJ2-2; D perhaps matches TRBD2 (5 bases). The CDR3 covers 14 residues. Germline V gives CDR1 LGHDT, CDR2 YNNKEL (reference sequence). V was shortened by 1 base and J by 3 bases, with 6 bases between the two germline ends. CDR3 nucleotides: TGTGCCAGCAGCCAAGGGCGGGACACCGGGGAGCTGTTTTTT. Residues: CASSQGRDTGELFF.

In this sample, this clonotype turned up many times. The J gene is TRBJ1-4, the V gene TRBV5-4; D remains ambiguous. Trimming took 10 bases from V and 8 from J, leaving 18 bases between them. The CDR3 is 13 amino acids. CDR1 and CDR2 from the germline V gene are SGHNT and YYREEE (reference sequence). CDR3 bases: TGTGCCTACCTTATGGCAGGTGTCGAAAAACTGTTTTTT. This codes for CAYLMAGVEKLFF.

This clonotype showed up many times. This chain joins TRBV20-1 and TRBJ2-7; 7 positions match TRBD2. Losses at the gene ends were 3 bases for V and 4 bases for J; bases not matched to a gene: 6. This CDR3 has 13 amino acids. CDR1 is DFQATT, CDR2 SNEGSKA, per germline (reference sequence). The CDR3 protein is CSARILGGYEQYF. For the CDR3, the DNA is TGCAGTGCTAGGATCTTGGGGGGGTACGAGCAGTACTTC.

This clonotype has a count of ten or more. The chain links TRBV3-1 to TRBJ1-2, with TRBD1 as a possible D gene (5 bases). V was shortened by 1 base and J by 10 bases, with 13 bases between the two germline ends. Per the germline V gene, CDR1 is LGHDT and CDR2 is YNNKEL (reference sequence). CDR3 length equals 13 residues. The CDR3 sequence: CASSQVASGTYTF. CDR3 nucleotides: TGTGCCAGCAGCCAAGTGGCTAGCGGGACCTACACCTTC.

This clonotype was observed a few times. A much bigger clone sits one base away, suggesting this may be a read error. The chain is built from TRBV6-2 or TRBV6-3 and TRBJ2-1, with D perhaps assigned TRBD1 or TRBD2 (5 bases each). The CDR3 has 15 residues. CDR1 is MNHEY, CDR2 SVGEGT, per germline. Here the CDR3 reads CSSSLNRGPYNEQFF. The CDR3 region has the DNA TGTTCCAGCAGTTTGAATAGGGGACCCTACAATGAGCAGTTCTTC.

This chain joins TRBV12-3 or TRBV12-4 and TRBJ2-4; TRBD1 matches at 9 bases. The CDR3 extends over 16 amino acids. Trimming removed 6 bases from V and 5 bases from J; junction bases left unmatched: 11. The DNA of the CDR3 is TGTGCCAGCAGCGTGCAAGCGGACAGGGGCCAAAACATTCAGTACTTC. Protein sequence: CASSVQADRGQNIQYF.

The sample holds many counts of this clonotype. The chain uses TRBV10-3 and TRBJ2-7, with TRBD2 as a possible D gene (6 bases). There are 13 residues in the CDR3. CDR1 is ENHRY and CDR2 is SYGVKD in the germline V gene. V was pared by 2 bases and J by 4 bases, with 9 bases between. CDR3 amino acids: CAISEGLLYEQYF. The DNA for the CDR3 is TGTGCCATCAGTGAGGGACTACTTTACGAGCAGTACTTC.

This clonotype has at least ten counts. V gene TRBV10-3 combines with J gene TRBJ2-6; D is unclear. The CDR3 is 14 amino acids. Between the trimmed V and J ends, which lost 0 bases and 1 base, there was a span of 1 base. In germline, CDR1 is ENHRY, CDR2 SYGVKD. The CDR3 region has the DNA TGTGCCATCAGTGAGTCGTCTGGGGCCAACGTCCTGACTTTC. It encodes CAISESSGANVLTF.

The chain carries TRBV27 and TRBJ2-7, with 8 bases that match TRBD1. Losses at the gene ends were 3 bases for V and 3 bases for J; bases not matched to a gene: 7. The germline V gene has CDR1 MNHEY and CDR2 SMNVEV (reference sequence). The CDR3 contains 15 residues. The CDR3 protein is CASSFRQGMGYEQYF. In nucleotides, the CDR3 is TGTGCCAGCAGTTTCCGACAGGGGATGGGCTACGAGCAGTACTTC.